The source of this T cell receptor beta chain is a study of T cells in Graves' hyperthyroidism and ophthalmopathy. Study in general: Prior to any treatment, at the point of initial diagnosis, peripheral blood was collected. Whole-study findings and limits: Blood shared most expanded thyroid clonotypes above 0.001. Ophthalmopathy was distinguished from stable hyperthyroidism by 13 V-J signatures.

RNA transcripts served as the template for amplifying TCR beta CDR3 regions. The HTBI set primed first-round TCR CDR3 RT-PCR. TCRdb recomputed calls from the multiplex PCR reads with MiXCR, one row per CDR3 protein. The table has about 360,000 distinct CDR3 sequences, less than 15% seen once. Patients with uncontrolled infections, other autoimmune diseases, pregnancy or lactation were excluded. This clonotype was seen many times. Its antigen is undetermined. The CDR3 covers 15 residues. Germline-derived CDR1 and CDR2 are SGDLS and YYNGEE. With 1 base removed from V and 4 bases from J, the gap between germline ends came to 14 bases.

The V and J genes are TRBV9 and TRBJ1-1; D is perhaps TRBD1 (6 bases). Sequencing used blood. The receptor was derived from a young woman with Graves' hyperthyroidism. This CDR3 reads CASSVTTGSSTEAFF. CDR3 DNA: TGTGCCAGCAGCGTAACAACAGGGTCCAGCACTGAAGCTTTCTTT.